Listed below are T cell receptor beta chains from one sample, sequenced in a study of cytomegalovirus exposure and HLA in healthy donors. Data came from immunoSEQ multiplex PCR; TCRdb stores just in-frame clones and leaves some out. The sample yields some 150,000 clones, 72% seen once. Material for sequencing was PBMCs. The source is a man in his fifties in good health and CMV-seropositive. Each CDR3 is given with its conserved first and last residue. The order of the fields is V gene, clone size, D gene, J gene, CDR3 DNA, CDR3 protein. The D gene is left open where the match is weak. Not all rows give a size; the values are once, few, many and, for expanded clones, a class.

V gene: TRBV5-1; clone size: NA; D gene: TRBD2; J gene: TRBJ2-7; CDR3 DNA: TGCGCCAGCAGCTCCCTGGGGGAGCGGGGGAGATCCTACGAGCAGTACTTC; CDR3 protein: CASSSLGERGRSYEQYF
V gene: TRBV11-1; clone size: NA; D gene: TRBD2; J gene: TRBJ2-3; CDR3 DNA: TGTGCCAGCAGCTTAGGGACTAGTCGAACAGATACGCAGTATTTT; CDR3 protein: CASSLGTSRTDTQYF
V gene: TRBV7-9; clone size: NA; D gene: NA; J gene: TRBJ1-2; CDR3 DNA: TGTGCCAGCAGCTTAGGCCCAGGGATCCATGGCTACACCTTC; CDR3 protein: CASSLGPGIHGYTF
V gene: TRBV6-5; clone size: NA; D gene: TRBD1; J gene: TRBJ1-2; CDR3 DNA: TGTGCCAGCAGTTATCAGGGGGCGGTCGGCTACACCTTC; CDR3 protein: CASSYQGAVGYTF
V gene: TRBV10-1; clone size: NA; D gene: NA; J gene: TRBJ2-2; CDR3 DNA: TGCGCCAGCAGGTCTAGCCTAGGGGAGCTGTTTTTT; CDR3 protein: CASRSSLGELFF
V gene: TRBV25-1; clone size: NA; D gene: NA; J gene: TRBJ2-1; CDR3 DNA: TGTGCCAGCAACCCGGCGGGCAGGTCCTCCTACAATGAGCAGTTCTTC; CDR3 protein: CASNPAGRSSYNEQFF
V gene: TRBV6-6; clone size: NA; D gene: NA; J gene: TRBJ2-7; CDR3 DNA: TGTGCCAGCAGCTCGACAGGATCACCCTACGAGCAGTACTTC; CDR3 protein: CASSSTGSPYEQYF
V gene: TRBV7-2; clone size: NA; D gene: NA; J gene: TRBJ1-1; CDR3 DNA: TGTGCCAGCAGCTTTGACAGAACCTACACTGAAGCTTTCTTT; CDR3 protein: CASSFDRTYTEAFF
V gene: TRBV29-1; clone size: NA; D gene: NA; J gene: TRBJ2-1; CDR3 DNA: TGCAGCGTGGAGACCGGGCTCAGCGGCGATGAGCAGTTCTTC; CDR3 protein: CSVETGLSGDEQFF
V gene: TRBV28; clone size: NA; D gene: TRBD2; J gene: TRBJ2-1; CDR3 DNA: TGTGCCAGCATAGCGGGAGCTGGCTCCTACAATGAGCAGTTCTTC; CDR3 protein: CASIAGAGSYNEQFF
V gene: TRBV7-8; clone size: NA; D gene: NA; J gene: TRBJ1-1; CDR3 DNA: TGTGCCAGCAGCTTATCAGGGATAAACACTGAAGCTTTCTTT; CDR3 protein: CASSLSGINTEAFF
V gene: TRBV5-1; clone size: once; D gene: TRBD1; J gene: TRBJ2-7; CDR3 DNA: TGCGCCAGCAGTCTAGGACAGGGAGGCGAGCAGTACTTC; CDR3 protein: CASSLGQGGEQYF
V gene: TRBV11-2; clone size: once; D gene: TRBD2; J gene: TRBJ2-1; CDR3 DNA: TGTGCCAGCAGCCATAGCGGGGGGGGTAATGAGCAGTTCTTC; CDR3 protein: CASSHSGGGNEQFF
V gene: TRBV19; clone size: few; D gene: TRBD1; J gene: TRBJ2-2; CDR3 DNA: TGTGCCACCGTCAGGACAGGGAACACCGGGGAGCTGTTTTTT; CDR3 protein: CATVRTGNTGELFF
V gene: TRBV7-2; clone size: NA; D gene: TRBD1; J gene: TRBJ1-5; CDR3 DNA: TGTGCCAGCAGCCCGACAGGGGTTGGTAATCAGCCCCAGCATTTT; CDR3 protein: CASSPTGVGNQPQHF
V gene: TRBV5-1; clone size: NA; D gene: NA; J gene: TRBJ2-7; CDR3 DNA: TGCGCCAGCAGCTCCGGGACTCTCGGTGGCGAGCAGTACTTC; CDR3 protein: CASSSGTLGGEQYF
V gene: TRBV29-1; clone size: NA; D gene: NA; J gene: TRBJ1-2; CDR3 DNA: TGCAGCGTTGACTCACTCTCCTATGGCTACACCTTC; CDR3 protein: CSVDSLSYGYTF
V gene: TRBV5-1; clone size: NA; D gene: NA; J gene: TRBJ1-5; CDR3 DNA: TGCGCCAGCAGCATTGGACAACCTAATCAGCCCCAGCATTTT; CDR3 protein: CASSIGQPNQPQHF
V gene: TRBV2; clone size: NA; D gene: NA; J gene: TRBJ1-1; CDR3 DNA: TGTGCCAGCAGACTCGTTGACAGGTCTCGGACTGAAGCTTTCTTT; CDR3 protein: CASRLVDRSRTEAFF
V gene: TRBV25-1; clone size: few; D gene: TRBD1; J gene: TRBJ2-7; CDR3 DNA: TGTGCCAGCATCGCAAGGGGGCGGCGCGAGCAGTACTTC; CDR3 protein: CASIARGRREQYF
V gene: TRBV27; clone size: NA; D gene: NA; J gene: TRBJ1-1; CDR3 DNA: TGTGCCAGCAGACGAATCCAGGGAGGTACTGAAGCTTTCTTT; CDR3 protein: CASRRIQGGTEAFF
V gene: TRBV6-5; clone size: NA; D gene: TRBD1; J gene: TRBJ1-3; CDR3 DNA: TGTGCCAGCAGTTCGGGACAGGCTGGAAACACCATATATTTT; CDR3 protein: CASSSGQAGNTIYF
V gene: TRBV6-5; clone size: NA; D gene: TRBD1; J gene: TRBJ1-2; CDR3 DNA: TGTGCCAGCAGTTACAGGGACAGGGTTGACGGCTACACCTTC; CDR3 protein: CASSYRDRVDGYTF
V gene: TRBV7-9; clone size: NA; D gene: TRBD1; J gene: TRBJ1-4; CDR3 DNA: TGTGCCAGCAGCCTCGGGACAGGGGTTCGAAATGAAAAACTGTTTTTT; CDR3 protein: CASSLGTGVRNEKLFF
V gene: TRBV28; clone size: few; D gene: NA; J gene: TRBJ1-4; CDR3 DNA: TGTGCCAGCAGTTTAATATGGGGCCATGAAAAACTGTTTTTT; CDR3 protein: CASSLIWGHEKLFF
V gene: TRBV7-9; clone size: NA; D gene: TRBD1; J gene: TRBJ2-7; CDR3 DNA: TGTTCCAGCAGCTCATACCGGACAGGGCGGGACGAGCAGTACTTC; CDR3 protein: CSSSSYRTGRDEQYF
V gene: TRBV4-3; clone size: NA; D gene: TRBD2; J gene: TRBJ2-7; CDR3 DNA: TGCGCCAGCAGCCGGACTAGCGGGAACCCAGAGCAGTACTTC; CDR3 protein: CASSRTSGNPEQYF
V gene: TRBV6-6; clone size: NA; D gene: TRBD1; J gene: TRBJ2-1; CDR3 DNA: TGTGCCAGCAGGGGACAGGAGCTCAATGAGCAGTTCTTC; CDR3 protein: CASRGQELNEQFF
V gene: TRBV18; clone size: NA; D gene: NA; J gene: TRBJ2-3; CDR3 DNA: TGTGCCAGCTCACCGGGTCACAGAGAGTCGGATACGCAGTATTTT; CDR3 protein: CASSPGHRESDTQYF
V gene: TRBV6-5; clone size: few; D gene: TRBD1; J gene: TRBJ2-7; CDR3 DNA: TGTGCCAGCAGTTACAGTCAGGGGGCGGGCGAGCAGTACTTC; CDR3 protein: CASSYSQGAGEQYF
V gene: TRBV6-5; clone size: NA; D gene: TRBD2; J gene: TRBJ2-3; CDR3 DNA: TGTGCCAGCAGTTACGGGGGGGTCACAGATACGCAGTATTTT; CDR3 protein: CASSYGGVTDTQYF
V gene: TRBV5-6; clone size: NA; D gene: NA; J gene: TRBJ2-7; CDR3 DNA: TGTGCCAGCAGCTCAGCAGGATTCTCTACCTACGAGCAGTACTTC; CDR3 protein: CASSSAGFSTYEQYF
V gene: TRBV6-5; clone size: NA; D gene: NA; J gene: TRBJ2-3; CDR3 DNA: TGTGCCAGCAGTTTACAGGGCACAGATACGCAGTATTTT; CDR3 protein: CASSLQGTDTQYF
V gene: TRBV28; clone size: NA; D gene: NA; J gene: TRBJ2-7; CDR3 DNA: TGTGCCAGCAGTTTTCGAGTAATCGAGTACGAGCAGTACTTC; CDR3 protein: CASSFRVIEYEQYF
V gene: TRBV29-1; clone size: few; D gene: NA; J gene: TRBJ2-5; CDR3 DNA: TGCAGCGTCCCCGGAGGAGGTGGCTGGGAGACCCAGTACTTC; CDR3 protein: CSVPGGGGWETQYF
V gene: TRBV28; clone size: NA; D gene: NA; J gene: TRBJ2-5; CDR3 DNA: TGTGCCAGCAGCCCTTCCCACCAAGAGACCCAGTACTTC; CDR3 protein: CASSPSHQETQYF
V gene: TRBV25-1; clone size: few; D gene: NA; J gene: TRBJ1-3; CDR3 DNA: TGTGCCAGCAAAGAAAAGAACCCGGGACAACGAAACACCATATATTTT; CDR3 protein: CASKEKNPGQRNTIYF
V gene: TRBV6-1; clone size: NA; D gene: TRBD2; J gene: TRBJ2-5; CDR3 DNA: TGTGCCAGCAGTGGGGCCCTAGCGGGGGGCCTCTTAATGGGAGAGACCCAGTACTTC; CDR3 protein: CASSGALAGGLLMGETQYF
V gene: TRBV7-2; clone size: NA; D gene: TRBD1; J gene: TRBJ1-2; CDR3 DNA: TGTGCCAGCAGCTCCCGAGGACAGGTCAATGGCTACACCTTC; CDR3 protein: CASSSRGQVNGYTF
V gene: TRBV18; clone size: few; D gene: NA; J gene: TRBJ1-2; CDR3 DNA: TGTGCCAGCTCACCTACGGGTAGCCCCTTCGAAATGGGCTACACCTTC; CDR3 protein: CASSPTGSPFEMGYTF
V gene: TRBV18; clone size: few; D gene: TRBD1; J gene: TRBJ2-7; CDR3 DNA: TGTGCCAGCTCAACAACAGGGGACGAGCAGTACTTC; CDR3 protein: CASSTTGDEQYF
V gene: TRBV6-5; clone size: NA; D gene: TRBD2; J gene: TRBJ2-1; CDR3 DNA: TGTGCCAGCAGTCTTCGGGGGGATGAGCAGTTCTTC; CDR3 protein: CASSLRGDEQFF
V gene: TRBV5-1; clone size: NA; D gene: NA; J gene: TRBJ2-2; CDR3 DNA: TGCGCCAGCAGCTTGGGCGACAGAGCGAACACCGGGGAGCTGTTTTTT; CDR3 protein: CASSLGDRANTGELFF
V gene: TRBV4-1; clone size: once; D gene: NA; J gene: TRBJ2-7; CDR3 DNA: TGCGCCAGCAGCCAAGTACCAGGGATAGGATCCTACGAGCAGTACTTC; CDR3 protein: CASSQVPGIGSYEQYF
V gene: TRBV9; clone size: NA; D gene: TRBD2; J gene: TRBJ2-3; CDR3 DNA: TGTGCCAGCAGCGCGGGACTAGCGGGGGTCGTGGATACGCAGTATTTT; CDR3 protein: CASSAGLAGVVDTQYF
V gene: TRBV15; clone size: NA; D gene: TRBD1; J gene: TRBJ1-1; CDR3 DNA: TGTGCCACCAGCGCTTCCGGGACAGGGGGCACTGAAGCTTTCTTT; CDR3 protein: CATSASGTGGTEAFF
V gene: TRBV18; clone size: NA; D gene: TRBD1; J gene: TRBJ1-2; CDR3 DNA: TGTGCCAGCTCCCCCGGACAGGGGGATGGCTACACCTTC; CDR3 protein: CASSPGQGDGYTF